The 13 T cell receptor beta chains in this list originate from one sample, sequenced in a study of T cell responses to AZD1222 COVID-19 vaccine (dated by TCRdb to 2020 to 2023). The time point label, read with the paper, signifies: baseline before first vaccination. Library generation was performed with the immunoSEQ multiplex PCR assay. TCRdb retrieved this table from immuneACCESS and kept in-frame rearrangements only. Not all clones are present; in checked studies, unresolved V genes account for under half, and no reason is known for the remainder. The sample table records 90,000 to 130,000 clones; around 82% of these occur just once. The ten largest clones add up to about 9.7% of the sample. Material: peripheral blood, obtained on day 0 of AZD1222 vaccination. Receptor source: an adult in good health.

V gene TRBV4-3 combines with J gene TRBJ2-7; 7 bases agree with TRBD1. CDR1 LGHNA and CDR2 YSLEER come from the germline V gene. This CDR3 region has 15 residues. J gave up 5 bases and V 0 bases, and 7 bases lay outside the gene matches. The CDR3 here is CASSQEKQGYNEQYF. The CDR3 DNA sequence: TGCGCCAGCAGCCAAGAGAAACAGGGGTACAACGAGCAGTACTTC.

The genes are TRBV11-2 and TRBJ2-3; TRBD1 matches at 9 bases. This CDR3 region has 17 residues. Germline assignment: CDR1 SGHAT and CDR2 FQNNGV. V shed 8 bases and J 6 bases; nucleotides not matched to a gene: 18. The CDR3 reads CASAQGVGTGWTDTQYF. The CDR3 coding sequence is TGTGCCAGCGCCCAAGGGGTGGGGACAGGGTGGACCGATACGCAGTATTTT.

The J gene is TRBJ1-4, the V gene TRBV6-5; no clear D gene. Germline lookup yields CDR1 MNHEY and CDR2 SVGAGI. V was pared by 6 bases and J by 7 bases, with 12 bases between. The CDR3 runs to 13 residues. The CDR3 DNA sequence: TGTGCCAGCAGAGGCGACGGACCTGAAAAACTGTTTTTT. Amino acids: CASRGDGPEKLFF.

J is TRBJ1-1 and V is TRBV6-5; D is possibly TRBD1 (5 bases). Germline assignment: CDR1 MNHEY and CDR2 SVGAGI. The CDR3 loop spans 14 amino acids. V shed 6 bases and J shed 1 base, with 12 bases lying between them. The CDR3 DNA sequence: TGTGCCAGCAGGGCAGGGATCGCGAACACTGAAGCTTTCTTT. As protein: CASRAGIANTEAFF.

This chain joins TRBV28 and TRBJ2-1; 10 nucleotides match TRBD1. Trimming at V came to 6 bases and at J to 1 base, leaving 12 bases not matched to a gene. This CDR3 spans 18 amino acids. The V gene's germline CDR1 is MDHEN and CDR2 SYDVKM. The CDR3: CASRTGGAGGISYNEQFF. CDR3 DNA sequence: TGTGCCAGCAGGACAGGGGGCGCAGGCGGGATTTCCTACAATGAGCAGTTCTTC.

The V and J genes are TRBV12-5 and TRBJ1-2, with 8 bases lining up with TRBD1. Losses at the gene ends were 7 bases for V and 8 bases for J; bases not matched to a gene: 9. Per the germline V gene, CDR1 is LGHNT and CDR2 is FRNRAP. CDR3 length: 13 amino acids. In DNA, the CDR3 is TGTGCTAGTGCCCTGGACAGGGCGGGAGGCTACACCTTC. Amino acid sequence: CASALDRAGGYTF.

The chain couples TRBV5-4 to TRBJ2-7, with D perhaps assigned TRBD1 or TRBD2 (5 bases each). V was pared by 2 bases and J by 3 bases, with 18 bases between. The CDR3 runs 16 residues. CDR1 and CDR2 from the germline V gene are SGHNT and YYREEE (reference sequence). In DNA form, the CDR3 reads TGTGCCAGCAGCTTAGGACGGGGACCGTCCCTCTACGAGCAGTACTTC. This encodes CASSLGRGPSLYEQYF.

This chain links TRBV2 with TRBJ1-6; D is perhaps TRBD1 (5 bases). Germline V gene lookup returns CDR1 SNHLY and CDR2 FYNNEI. This CDR3 has 15 residues. V gave up 6 bases and J gave up 5 bases, with 14 bases separating them. The CDR3 sequence is CASSLGRLDNSPLHF. In DNA form, the CDR3 reads TGTGCCAGCAGCCTGGGACGGTTGGATAATTCACCCCTCCACTTT.

A few counts support this clone. The chain recombines TRBV2 with TRBJ1-1; D perhaps matches TRBD1 (6 bases). In germline, CDR1 is SNHLY, CDR2 FYNNEI. Trimming took off 5 bases at V and 1 base at J, with 17 bases between the two ends. The CDR3 contains 16 residues. For the CDR3, the DNA is TGTGCCAGCAGTTACTCAGAGGGGGTGCCGAACACTGAAGCTTTCTTT. Residues: CASSYSEGVPNTEAFF.

The chain is built from TRBV6-5 and TRBJ1-2; D is undetermined. In germline, CDR1 is MNHEY, CDR2 SVGAGI. This CDR3 region has 13 residues. Between the trimmed V and J ends, which lost 6 bases and 4 bases, there was a span of 12 bases. CDR3 bases: TGTGCCAGCAGAAGTACTCGGGGCTATGGCTACACCTTC. It is translated as CASRSTRGYGYTF.

The V and J genes are TRBV30 and TRBJ1-1; 9 bases are a match to TRBD1. V shed 4 bases and J 0 bases; nucleotides not matched to a gene: 12. The germline V gene encodes CDR1 GTSNPN and CDR2 SVGIG (reference sequence). This CDR3 has 17 residues. CDR3 protein: CAWIGKTGTGMNTEAFF. CDR3 coding DNA: TGTGCCTGGATTGGGAAGACCGGGACAGGGATGAACACTGAAGCTTTCTTT.

CDR3 amino acids: CASSFWSSAYNEQFF. The CDR3 DNA reads as TGTGCCAGCAGTTTTTGGTCTAGCGCGTACAATGAGCAGTTCTTC. This chain joins TRBV28 and TRBJ2-1, with TRBD2 as a possible D gene (6 bases). CDR3 length equals 15 residues. Trimming stripped 3 bases from V and 4 bases from J, with 13 bases between. In germline, CDR1 is MDHEN, CDR2 SYDVKM.

The chain joins TRBV7-2 to TRBJ1-2; D ambiguous. The germline V and J ends were trimmed by 1 base and 2 bases, with 11 bases remaining between them. CDR3 length: 15 residues. From germline, CDR1 is SGHTA and CDR2 FQGNSA. The chain's CDR3 is CASSLGVGMNYGYTF. The CDR3 coding sequence is TGTGCCAGCAGCTTAGGGGTGGGCATGAACTATGGCTACACCTTC.